This T cell receptor beta chain stems from a study of control samples from healthy donors and cancer patients. V lost 3 bases, J lost 3 bases, and 15 bases lay in between. The CDR3 contains 15 residues. Germline V lookup: CDR1 SGHTA, CDR2 FQGTGA. TCRdb keeps only in-frame clones here, not all; method: immunoSEQ multiplex PCR. Among roughly 100,000 clones listed, 86% were seen once. V gene TRBV7-3 combines with J gene TRBJ2-7; D tentatively reads TRBD1 or TRBD2 (5 bases each). This receptor was identified in a woman aged 50 to 65 in good health. Sequences were obtained from blood. The chain's CDR3 is CASSFQGHGDYEQYF. The CDR3 DNA is TGTGCCAGCAGCTTCCAGGGCCACGGGGACTACGAGCAGTACTTC.